These 25 T cell receptor beta chains originate from one sample sequenced in a study of blood T cell repertoires in COVID-19. Generated by immunoSEQ multiplex PCR, the TCRdb table keeps only in-frame clones and is missing some. The table includes 100,000 or so clones, roughly 80% detected once. The sample was peripheral blood. These receptors all stem from a man in his 70s with active or convalescent COVID-19.

V and J are TRBV5-4 and TRBJ2-1; D not resolved. Between the trimmed V and J ends, which lost 4 bases and 1 base, there was a span of 18 bases. This CDR3 is built from 17 residues. Germline CDR1 and CDR2: SGHNT and YYREEE (reference sequence). In nucleotides, the CDR3 is TGTGCCAGCAGCCTGGGGAACAGCCGGTTATCCTACAATGAGCAGTTCTTC. Amino acid sequence: CASSLGNSRLSYNEQFF.

There are a few counts of this clone. V usage is TRBV19 and J usage is TRBJ1-5; weak D call: TRBD1 (6 bases). The germline V gene encodes CDR1 LNHDA and CDR2 SQIVND (reference sequence). V lost 3 bases to trimming and J lost 0 bases, with 18 bases between them. The CDR3 extends over 18 amino acids. DNA for the CDR3: TGTGCCAGTAGTATCCAGGACAGTATGATTTTTAGCAATCAGCCCCAGCATTTT. Its protein product is CASSIQDSMIFSNQPQHF. Full variable domain (outside the CDR3, taken from reference TRBV19 and TRBJ1-5): DGGITQSPKYLFRKEGQNVTLSCEQNLNHDAMYWYRQDPGQGLRLIYYSQIVNDFQKGDIAEGYSVSREKKESFPLTVTSAQKNPTAFYLCASSIQDSMIFSNQPQHFGDGTRLSIL.

The DNA of the CDR3 is TGTGCCATCAAAGGGACTAGCGGGAGCGCTTACAATGAGCAGTTCTTC. This encodes CAIKGTSGSAYNEQFF. This chain uses TRBV10-3 with TRBJ2-1; 14 bases are shared with TRBD2. V lost 7 bases, J lost 4 bases, and 6 bases stayed unmatched. The CDR3 runs to 16 residues. Germline values: CDR1 ENHRY, CDR2 SYGVKD.

This chain links TRBV4-2 with TRBJ2-7, with D unclear. The CDR3 runs 16 residues. The V and J ends lost 3 bases and 2 bases respectively, with 17 bases between them. CDR1 and CDR2 (germline): LGHNA, YNFKEQ. The CDR3 protein is CASSQATPLQAYEQYF. The CDR3, as DNA: TGTGCCAGCAGCCAGGCGACACCCCTCCAAGCCTACGAGCAGTACTTC.

The rearrangement uses TRBV28 and TRBJ2-1, with TRBD2 matching over 13 bases. This CDR3 spans 15 amino acids. V gave up 7 bases and J gave up 6 bases; unmatched junction bases: 6. The germline V gene encodes CDR1 MDHEN and CDR2 SYDVKM. CDR3 sequence reads: CASKTSGRALNEQFF. CDR3 DNA: TGTGCCAGCAAAACTAGCGGGAGGGCCCTCAATGAGCAGTTCTTC.

The genes are TRBV19 and TRBJ1-6; D may be TRBD1 (5 bases). In germline, CDR1 is LNHDA, CDR2 SQIVND (reference sequence). Trimming stripped 0 bases from V and 11 bases from J, with 11 bases between. The CDR3 has 14 residues. CDR3 coding DNA: TGTGCCAGTAGTATAGATGACAGCACGCCACCCCTCCACTTT. Translation: CASSIDDSTPPLHF.

The chain combines TRBV2 with TRBJ1-2; 8 positions match TRBD1. Germline V gene sequence: CDR1 SNHLY, CDR2 FYNNEI. This CDR3 has 12 amino acids. The V gene end was trimmed by 8 bases and the J gene end by 7 bases; junction bases not matched to a gene: 6. The CDR3 protein is CASAADRVGYTF. DNA for the CDR3: TGTGCCAGCGCAGCGGACAGGGTTGGCTACACCTTC.

The J gene is TRBJ2-1, the V gene TRBV9, with 7 bases that match TRBD1. The CDR3 spans 14 residues. The ends lost 0 bases at V and 13 bases at J; junction bases unmatched: 10. The germline CDR1 and CDR2 sequences are SGDLS and YYNGEE. CDR3 region: CASSVGTGPWSQFF. The CDR3 bases are TGTGCCAGCAGCGTAGGGACAGGACCGTGGAGCCAGTTCTTC.

V gene TRBV6-5 combines with J gene TRBJ1-2; D is unclear. The V gene's germline CDR1 is MNHEY and CDR2 SVGAGI. CDR3 size: 13 residues. V was clipped by 8 bases and J by 4 bases, with 14 bases between them. CDR3 sequence (DNA): TGTGCCAGCCGAAATGACAAGGTCTATGGCTACACCTTC. It translates to CASRNDKVYGYTF.

The V and J genes are TRBV3-1 (or the pseudogene TRBV3-2) and TRBJ2-5; D is unresolved. The CDR3 runs to 15 residues. Trimming left V 4 bases short and J 2 bases short, with 14 bases between. CDR1 and CDR2 (germline): LGHDT, YNNKEL (reference sequence). The CDR3 here is CASSPGGTLQETQYF. The CDR3 DNA reads as TGTGCCAGCAGCCCGGGTGGCACTTTACAAGAGACCCAGTACTTC.

J is TRBJ2-5 and V is TRBV18; 9 nucleotides match TRBD1. The CDR3 extends over 14 amino acids. Germline values: CDR1 KGHSH, CDR2 LQKENI. Trimming removed 6 bases from V and 5 bases from J; junction bases left unmatched: 7. The CDR3 DNA sequence: TGTGCCAGCTCCCAGGACAGGGGTGGGGAGACCCAGTACTTC. It specifies CASSQDRGGETQYF. The full variable domain, in which reference TRBV18 and TRBJ2-5 provide the parts outside the CDR3, is NAGVMQNPRHLVRRRGQEARLRCSPMKGHSHVYWYRQLPEEGLKFMVYLQKENIIDESGMPKERFSAEFPKEGPSILRIQQVVRGDSAAYFCASSQDRGGETQYFGPGTRLLVL.

The genes are TRBV9 and TRBJ2-3, with TRBD2 matching 10 bases. CDR3 length: 15 amino acids. Germline CDR1 and CDR2: SGDLS and YYNGEE. The V gene end was trimmed by 0 bases and the J gene end by 5 bases; junction bases not matched to a gene: 3. CDR3 residues: CASSVAAGGLDTQYF. The DNA for the CDR3 is TGTGCCAGCAGCGTAGCAGCGGGGGGGCTAGATACGCAGTATTTT.

The chain has TRBV29-1 and TRBJ1-1; the D is unclear. Germline loops: CDR1 SQVTM, CDR2 ANQGSEA. V lost 1 base, J lost 11 bases, and 14 bases lay in between. The CDR3 sequence is 12 residues long. This chain's CDR3 is CSVEGGSPKAFF. The DNA for the CDR3 is TGCAGCGTTGAAGGTGGTAGCCCGAAGGCTTTCTTT.

V usage is TRBV4-2 and J usage is TRBJ2-1; D might be TRBD2 (5 bases). This CDR3 is built from 15 residues. Per the germline V gene, CDR1 is LGHNA and CDR2 is YNFKEQ. Trimming removed 1 base from V and 0 bases from J, with 7 bases in between. The CDR3 protein is CASSQAGVSYNEQFF. The CDR3 DNA reads as TGTGCCAGCAGCCAAGCCGGGGTCTCCTACAATGAGCAGTTCTTC.

The gene calls are TRBV9 and TRBJ2-1; 7 bases map to TRBD1. This CDR3 region has 16 residues. The V and J ends lost 3 bases and 1 base, in that order; junction bases with no gene match: 7. Per germline, CDR1 SGDLS and CDR2 YYNGEE. The CDR3 coding sequence is TGTGCCAGCAGCGCTCGTACAGGGGTGTCCTACAATGAGCAGTTCTTC. This gives the protein CASSARTGVSYNEQFF.

The V gene is TRBV28, the J gene TRBJ2-1; 12 nucleotides line up with TRBD2. Germline V gene lookup returns CDR1 MDHEN and CDR2 SYDVKM. The J segment lost 0 bases and the V segment lost 5 bases, leaving 11 bases of the junction unmatched. The CDR3 sequence is 19 residues long. DNA of the CDR3: TGTGCCAGCAGTCCCCTAGCGGGAGGGCTGGGGACCTCCTACAATGAGCAGTTCTTC. The encoded protein is CASSPLAGGLGTSYNEQFF.

CDR3 sequence (DNA): TGTGCCACCAGGGTAGACAGGGGGCGCAACTATGGCTACACCTTC. This encodes CATRVDRGRNYGYTF. The rearrangement joins TRBV24-1 to TRBJ1-2; 10 bases match TRBD1. Germline CDR1 reads KGHDR; CDR2 reads SFDVKD. This CDR3 has 15 amino acids. The trim removed 7 bases at V and 2 bases at J, leaving 6 bases unmatched.

This clone was detected once. The V call is TRBV5-1, the J call TRBJ2-3, with D perhaps matching TRBD1 (5 bases). This CDR3 has 15 amino acids. The germline gives CDR1 SGHRS, CDR2 YFSETQ. The V and J ends lost 3 bases and 3 bases respectively, with 14 bases between them. Here the CDR3 DNA reads TGCGCCAGCAGCTCTGGGGCCCTCGAGACAGATACGCAGTATTTT. This gives the protein CASSSGALETDTQYF.

The rearrangement uses TRBV6-5 and TRBJ1-1; D perhaps matches TRBD1 (5 bases). The CDR3 has 14 amino acids. Germline CDR1 and CDR2: MNHEY and SVGAGI. V was pared by 6 bases and J by 6 bases, with 17 bases between. CDR3 residues: CASRHGGSFAEAFF. CDR3 DNA: TGTGCCAGCAGGCACGGGGGGAGTTTCGCTGAAGCTTTCTTT.

V gene TRBV24-1 combines with J gene TRBJ2-1, with 8 nucleotides matching TRBD2. This CDR3 has 15 amino acids. Germline V lookup: CDR1 KGHDR, CDR2 SFDVKD. V was clipped by 3 bases and J by 8 bases; unmatched bases: 8. The CDR3 reads CATSDSRASGYEQFF. The CDR3 DNA reads as TGTGCCACCAGTGATAGCCGGGCTAGCGGGTATGAGCAGTTCTTC.

The chain employs TRBV3-1 (or the pseudogene TRBV3-2) and TRBJ2-7, with 7 bases matching TRBD1. Trimming took 4 bases from V and 2 from J; bases not matched to a gene: 5. CDR3 length: 14 residues. Germline V gives CDR1 LGHDT, CDR2 YNNKEL (reference sequence). CDR3 bases: TGTGCCAGCAGCCCCCGACAGGGTCCCTACGAGCAGTACTTC. Its translation is CASSPRQGPYEQYF.

This chain links TRBV5-1 with TRBJ2-1, with D perhaps TRBD1 (6 bases). The CDR3 is 14 residues long. Germline-derived CDR1 and CDR2 are SGHRS and YFSETQ. V was shortened by 0 bases and J by 5 bases, with 9 bases between the two germline ends. CDR3 in amino acids: CASSLGDNHNEQFF. The CDR3 region has the DNA TGCGCCAGCAGCTTGGGGGACAATCACAATGAGCAGTTCTTC.

The chain combines TRBV28 with TRBJ1-2; 10 nucleotides line up with TRBD1. CDR3 length equals 15 residues. After removal of 1 base from V and 7 bases from J, the junction contained 6 bases not matched to a gene. Germline V gene data show CDR1 as MDHEN and CDR2 as SYDVKM. CDR3 sequence: CASSLSRQGALGYTF. In DNA, the CDR3 is TGTGCCAGCAGTTTATCCCGACAGGGGGCGCTTGGCTACACCTTC.

This sequence joins TRBV4-1 and TRBJ2-1; TRBD2 is a possible D gene (6 bases). V was cut by 0 bases and J by 10 bases, with 10 bases left in between. Germline CDR1 is MGHRA and CDR2 is YSYEKL. The CDR3 sequence is 13 residues long. As DNA, the CDR3 is TGCGCCAGCAGCCAAGATCCGAGCGGGGAGCAGTTCTTC. It encodes CASSQDPSGEQFF.

This clone has more than one count but fewer than ten. The chain recombines TRBV6-1 with TRBJ1-2; the D is unclear. Trimming left V 2 bases short and J 1 base short, with 5 bases between. CDR1 is MNHNS, CDR2 SASEGT, per germline. The CDR3 is 13 amino acids. The CDR3 here is CASSERDNYGYTF. In DNA form, the CDR3 reads TGTGCCAGCAGTGAACGGGATAACTATGGCTACACCTTC.